This TCR beta chain was retrieved from a study of monozygotic twins with inflammatory bowel disease (dated by TCRdb to about 2019). With respect to the entire study: The full study comprised 28 monozygotic twin pairs: nine German pairs (four IBD-concordant, five IBD-discordant) and 19 IBD-discordant Danish pairs. Each individual had, on average, about 151 000 unique TCRalpha sequences and 181 000 unique TCRbeta sequences available for analysis. The search for disease-associated traits relied mainly on comparing, within discordant pairs, IBD patients with their genetically identical healthy co-twins.

Findings and caveats that apply to the study as a whole: The analysis was unable to tell apart different T cell subtypes. Repertoire similarity did not differ between concordant and discordant twins, possibly due to limited statistical power. Because patients received different immunosuppressive treatments, the repertoires may have picked up extra background noise and variability between individuals. TCRbeta repertoire diversity, by inverse Simpson index, was decreased in IBD patients compared with their healthy co-twins. IBD patients shared fewer clonotypes with other individuals than healthy twins did, most markedly in patients showing signs of disease activity. The results gave no support for a single strong signal or clonotype linked to IBD.

The method behind the library was 5' RACE. Preparation of each TCR library used about 4,000 ng of total RNA. For each sample, cDNA synthesis with SMARTScribe reverse transcriptase was split into eight separate reactions. During cDNA synthesis, template switching introduced unique molecular identifiers that contained a 6-nucleotide sample barcode. Amplification of TCRalpha and TCRbeta cDNA involved two nested PCRs of approximately 16 and 10 cycles, and each PCR was followed by bead purification. Before amplification, the cDNA was both treated with uracil DNA-glycosylase and purified with the QIAquick PCR purification kit. In the second PCR, Illumina TruSeq-compatible adapters and sample-specific barcodes were added. TapeStation and Qubit were used to check library quality and concentration, and 5 ng of each library went into the pool. Sequencing of pooled libraries was carried out on an Illumina HiSeq2500 single-index Rapid Run using 2 x 100 bp reads and custom sequencing primers. In the paper's pipeline: PCR and sequencing errors were corrected by UMI-based consensus assembly using MiGEC version 1.2.6. MiXCR version 2.1.1 handled V(D)J alignment, clonotype assembly and CDR3 extraction. To normalise gene usage, clonotype sharing and MAIT/NKT TCR abundance, the analysis used the top 1000, 10 000 and 20 000 clonotypes per sample. After downsampling to 27 000 UMIs, diversity was calculated as the inverse Simpson index using the vegan R package. Statistical testing used paired Mann-Whitney U tests on the discordant twin pairs and applied Benjamini-Hochberg correction for multiple testing. TCRdb reprocessed the reads, and each CDR3 protein sequence is entered once, without DNA. TCRdb, rather than the study authors, made the V and J calls. This specimen's table enumerates a few hundred thousand distinct CDR3 sequences. The top ten clonotypes cover roughly 2.6% of the sample.

CDR1 and CDR2 are drawn from the germline V gene (reference sequence): MNHEY, SMNVEV. Including the terminal cysteine and phenylalanine, the CDR3 comprises 19 residues. The DNA is unrecorded. From each donor, an approximately 2.5 ml peripheral blood sample was collected into PAXgene tubes and kept at -80 degrees C. Total RNA was isolated from whole blood with the PAXgene blood miRNA kit on an automated QIAcube, without T cell sorting. Deep TCRalpha and TCRbeta repertoire profiling with unique molecular barcoding was performed on peripheral blood of monozygotic twin pairs concordant or discordant for inflammatory bowel disease. Smoking habits were recorded for all twin pairs, and each individual was classified as a current, former or never smoker. A note on this clonotype: The specificity of this receptor is unknown.

The receptor was isolated from a human donor with ulcerative colitis or Crohn's disease, or a healthy co-twin of an affected twin (not recorded which). Input material: blood. The rearranged segments are TRBV27 and TRBJ2-7; the D gene TCRdb calls, TRBD2, cannot be checked with no DNA. The CDR3: CASSLTDTKGLKNSYEQYF.